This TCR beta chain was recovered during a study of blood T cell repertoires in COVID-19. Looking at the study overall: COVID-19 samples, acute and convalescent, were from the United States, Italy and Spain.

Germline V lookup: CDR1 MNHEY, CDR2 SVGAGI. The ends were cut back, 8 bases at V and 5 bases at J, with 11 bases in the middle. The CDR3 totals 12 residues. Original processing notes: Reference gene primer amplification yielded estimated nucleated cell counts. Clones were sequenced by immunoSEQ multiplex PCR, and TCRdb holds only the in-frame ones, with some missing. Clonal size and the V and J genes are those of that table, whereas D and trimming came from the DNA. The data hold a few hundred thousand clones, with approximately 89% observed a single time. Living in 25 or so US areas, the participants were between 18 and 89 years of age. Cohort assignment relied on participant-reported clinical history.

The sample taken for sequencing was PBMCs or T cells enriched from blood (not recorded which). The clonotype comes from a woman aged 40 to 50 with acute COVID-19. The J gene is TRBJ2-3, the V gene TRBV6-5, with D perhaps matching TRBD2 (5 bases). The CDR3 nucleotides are TGTGCCAGCCGGACTGACGGAGATACGCAGTATTTT. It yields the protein CASRTDGDTQYF.